This entry lists 26 T cell receptor beta chains sequenced from one sample in a study of OX40 agonist ivuxolimab in advanced cancers. Assay used: immunoSEQ multiplex PCR; TCRdb lists only in-frame clones, some missing. The repertoire holds tens of thousands of clones, with around 83% as singletons. This material consisted of CD4+ or CD8+ T cells sorted from blood, taken in a trial of the OX40 agonist ivuxolimab. These TCRs come from an adult with an advanced solid tumor such as melanoma, head and neck, liver or kidney cancer.

V usage is TRBV7-9 and J usage is TRBJ2-5, with D perhaps TRBD1 or TRBD2 (5 bases each). Per germline, CDR1 SEHNR and CDR2 FQNEAQ (reference sequence). Trimming took 1 base from V and 3 from J, leaving 15 bases between them. The CDR3 sequence is 16 residues long. The CDR3 spells CASSLDGRGVKETQYF. DNA for the CDR3: TGTGCCAGCAGCTTAGACGGCAGAGGGGTTAAAGAGACCCAGTACTTC.

This clone occurred a few times. V and J are TRBV6-1 and TRBJ1-5, with D possibly matching TRBD1 (5 bases). V lost 3 bases and J lost 7, with 7 bases in between. Germline CDR1 is MNHNS and CDR2 is SASEGT. The CDR3 extends over 12 amino acids. The CDR3 DNA reads TGTGCCAGCAGTGACAGGGTACAGCCCCAGCATTTT. Translated, it gives CASSDRVQPQHF.

This chain connects TRBV7-6 to TRBJ2-2; 7 bases agree with TRBD2. The V and J ends lost 1 base and 1 base, in that order; junction bases with no gene match: 3. Germline V gives CDR1 SGHVS, CDR2 FNYEAQ. The CDR3 is made up of 16 amino acids. This CDR3 is CASSLGPGGNTGELFF. The CDR3 nucleotides are TGTGCCAGCAGCTTAGGGCCGGGAGGGAACACCGGGGAGCTGTTTTTT.

This chain links TRBV30 with TRBJ2-7, with 8 positions matching TRBD1. Germline V gene sequence: CDR1 GTSNPN, CDR2 SVGIG (reference sequence). This CDR3 is 14 amino acids long. V was pared by 1 base and J by 3 bases, with 5 bases of the junction left unmatched. CDR3 DNA sequence: TGTGCCTGGAGTGGGACAGGGCTTGTCTACGAGCAGTACTTC. As protein: CAWSGTGLVYEQYF.

The chain employs TRBV15 and TRBJ2-3; maybe TRBD2 (6 bases). The CDR3 totals 17 residues. V lost 0 bases and J lost 6, with 19 bases in between. Germline CDR1 reads LNHNV; CDR2 reads YYDKDF (reference sequence). The CDR3 here is CATSRDEWGDHGDTQYF. CDR3 DNA sequence: TGTGCCACCAGCAGAGATGAATGGGGGGATCACGGTGATACGCAGTATTTT.

This chain joins TRBV5-1 and TRBJ2-3, with a tentative D call TRBD2 (5 bases). The CDR3 consists of 18 residues. Between the trimmed V and J ends, which lost 0 bases and 0 bases, there was a span of 17 bases. Germline V gene data show CDR1 as SGHRS and CDR2 as YFSETQ. The CDR3, as DNA: TGCGCCAGCAGCTTGGCCGGGCTAGCCGTAGCTAGCACAGATACGCAGTATTTT. It translates to CASSLAGLAVASTDTQYF.

This chain uses TRBV5-1 with TRBJ2-7, with D possibly being TRBD2 (5 bases). V was trimmed by 4 bases and J by 3 bases, leaving 17 bases between them. Germline lookup yields CDR1 SGHRS and CDR2 YFSETQ. The CDR3 covers 15 residues. The CDR3 loop reads CASSPTSSGRYEQYF. The CDR3 DNA reads TGCGCCAGCAGCCCCACTAGTTCGGGCCGCTACGAGCAGTACTTC. Combining the CDR3 with reference TRBV5-1 and TRBJ2-7 gives the whole variable domain KAGVTQTPRYLIKTRGQQVTLSCSPISGHRSVSWYQQTPGQGLQFLFEYFSETQRNKGNFPGRFSGRQFSNSRSEMNVSTLELGDSALYLCASSPTSSGRYEQYFGPGTRLTVT.

The chain links TRBV28 to TRBJ1-5, with D maybe TRBD1 (5 bases). V gave up 4 bases and J gave up 7 bases, with 17 bases separating them. The CDR3 consists of 15 residues. Germline V gene data show CDR1 as MDHEN and CDR2 as SYDVKM. The CDR3 is CASSSGRGAEQPQHF. The CDR3 nucleotides read TGTGCCAGCAGTTCGGGGCGCGGAGCGGAGCAGCCCCAGCATTTT.

This chain uses TRBV5-6 with TRBJ2-1; D unresolved. Trimming cost V 1 base and J 8 bases, with 10 bases left between them. The germline CDR1 and CDR2 sequences are SGHDT and YYEEEE. CDR3 length: 13 amino acids. The CDR3 DNA reads as TGTGCCAGCAGCTTGAGGTTAGGAGATGAGCAGTTCTTC. This encodes CASSLRLGDEQFF.

The rearrangement uses TRBV5-1 and TRBJ2-7; 7 bases are shared with TRBD2. From germline, CDR1 is SGHRS and CDR2 YFSETQ. CDR3 length: 15 amino acids. V trimming: 1 base; J trimming: 1 base; junction bases outside the gene matches: 5. CDR3 residues: CASSLRLAESYEQYF. In DNA, the CDR3 is TGCGCCAGCAGCTTGAGGCTAGCGGAATCCTACGAGCAGTACTTC. Drawing the rest from reference TRBV5-1 and TRBJ2-7, the complete variable domain is KAGVTQTPRYLIKTRGQQVTLSCSPISGHRSVSWYQQTPGQGLQFLFEYFSETQRNKGNFPGRFSGRQFSNSRSEMNVSTLELGDSALYLCASSLRLAESYEQYFGPGTRLTVT.

This chain uses TRBV19 with TRBJ2-3; D possibly corresponds to TRBD2 (5 bases). V was shortened by 11 bases and J by 2 bases, with 17 bases between the two germline ends. The CDR3 covers 14 residues. CDR1 and CDR2 (germline): LNHDA, SQIVND (reference sequence). The CDR3 loop is CAPKTTADTDTQYF. CDR3 sequence (DNA): TGTGCCCCGAAAACCACAGCGGACACAGATACGCAGTATTTT.

The gene calls are TRBV2 and TRBJ2-3, with D uncertain. CDR3 length: 13 amino acids. The V gene's germline CDR1 is SNHLY and CDR2 FYNNEI. Trimming removed 5 bases from V and 9 bases from J, with 15 bases in between. The CDR3 sequence: CASSRQTLRTQYF. The CDR3, as DNA: TGTGCCAGCAGTCGGCAGACCCTACGGACGCAGTATTTT.

Written as DNA, the CDR3 is TGTGCCATCAGCGAGACGATCAACACCGGGGAGCTGTTTTTT. The encoded protein is CAISETINTGELFF. This chain connects TRBV10-3 to TRBJ2-2; no clear D gene. The CDR3 runs to 14 residues. Per germline, CDR1 ENHRY and CDR2 SYGVKD. V lost 6 bases, J lost 2 bases, and 10 bases lay in between.

This clone appeared a single time. The CDR3 region is CASSRTGAYFSGELFF. CDR3 bases: TGTGCCAGCAGCCGTACGGGAGCCTACTTCTCCGGGGAGCTGTTTTTT. This chain joins TRBV14 and TRBJ2-2, with D maybe TRBD2 (6 bases). Germline V gene sequence: CDR1 SGHDN, CDR2 FVKESK. This CDR3 contains 16 residues. V was shortened by 4 bases and J by 6 bases, with 18 bases between the two germline ends.

The chain carries TRBV28 and TRBJ1-6; TRBD1 might be the D (5 bases). Germline V CDR1 and CDR2: MDHEN, SYDVKM. The CDR3 covers 15 residues. The germline V and J ends were trimmed by 6 bases and 7 bases, with 16 bases remaining between them. CDR3 residues: CASSLRDGMNSPLHF. The CDR3 DNA reads as TGTGCCAGCAGCCTCCGGGACGGGATGAATTCACCCCTCCACTTT.

The rearrangement uses TRBV27 and TRBJ2-7; D is tentatively TRBD1 or TRBD2 (5 bases each). CDR1 is MNHEY, CDR2 SMNVEV, per germline (reference sequence). Between the trimmed V and J ends, which lost 0 bases and 0 bases, there was a span of 18 bases. The length of the CDR3 is 18 residues. In DNA, the CDR3 is TGTGCCAGCAGTTTATCGGGACCATACCCCTCGACCTCCTACGAGCAGTACTTC. As protein: CASSLSGPYPSTSYEQYF.

The chain uses TRBV28 and TRBJ2-1, with 7 bases identical to TRBD1. The germline gives CDR1 MDHEN, CDR2 SYDVKM. J was trimmed by 1 base and V by 4 bases; bases with no gene match: 4. The CDR3 loop spans 15 amino acids. In DNA form, the CDR3 reads TGTGCCAGCAGTTCCACAGGGGCGTCCTACAATGAGCAGTTCTTC. Its protein is CASSSTGASYNEQFF. Full variable domain (remainder filled in from reference TRBV28 and TRBJ2-1): DVKVTQSSRYLVKRTGEKVFLECVQDMDHENMFWYRQDPGLGLRLIYFSYDVKMKEKGDIPEGYSVSREKKERFSLILESASTNQTSMYLCASSSTGASYNEQFFGPGTRLTVL.

This chain connects TRBV19 to TRBJ2-3; D remains ambiguous. The V gene's germline CDR1 is LNHDA and CDR2 SQIVND (reference sequence). CDR3 length: 12 residues. V shed 1 base and J shed 9 bases, with 8 bases lying between them. In nucleotides, the CDR3 is TGTGCCAGTAGTATAGTTCCTGGGACGCAGTATTTT. It codes for CASSIVPGTQYF.

The chain joins TRBV7-6 to TRBJ2-6; D possibly corresponds to TRBD2 (5 bases). The CDR3 spans 15 residues. Per the germline V gene, CDR1 is SGHVS and CDR2 is FNYEAQ. V lost 6 bases and J 0 bases, leaving 9 bases between the germline ends. This chain's CDR3 is CASRDAGSGANVLTF. The DNA of the CDR3 is TGTGCCAGCAGGGACGCGGGCTCTGGGGCCAACGTCCTGACTTTC.

V gene TRBV30 combines with J gene TRBJ1-1, with unresolved D. CDR1 is GTSNPN and CDR2 is SVGIG in the germline V gene (reference sequence). The V end lost 1 base, the J end lost 6 bases, and 15 bases lay between the germline ends. This CDR3 contains 14 residues. CDR3 sequence: CAWSGRAVGSEAFF. CDR3 nucleotides: TGTGCCTGGAGTGGACGGGCTGTGGGGTCTGAAGCTTTCTTT.

The chain has TRBV18 and TRBJ1-5, with TRBD1 matching 10 bases. V gave up 7 bases and J gave up 3 bases; unmatched junction bases: 9. The CDR3 has 16 amino acids. Germline V gene sequence: CDR1 KGHSH, CDR2 LQKENI. For the CDR3, the DNA is TGTGCCAGCTTTCTTAAGGGACAGGGGATCAATCAGCCCCAGCATTTT. Its translation is CASFLKGQGINQPQHF.

The chain combines TRBV4-2 with TRBJ2-3, with D tentatively TRBD1 (5 bases). This CDR3 has 15 residues. CDR1 is LGHNA, CDR2 YNFKEQ, per germline. V gave up 2 bases and J gave up 0 bases, with 9 bases separating them. CDR3 amino acids: CASSQTGVSTDTQYF. The CDR3, as DNA: TGTGCCAGCAGCCAAACAGGTGTCAGCACAGATACGCAGTATTTT.

This rearrangement joins TRBV21-1 to TRBJ2-3; the table names TRBD2, a call not compared with the DNA. TRBV21-1 is noted as a pseudogene. This CDR3 spans 17 amino acids. CDR3: CASSKEAASDYTDTQYF. CDR3 in DNA: TGTGCCAGCAGCAAAGAGGCTGCTAGCGACTACACAGATACGCAGTATTTT.

J is TRBJ2-1 and V is TRBV19; 8 bases map to TRBD2. V shed 7 bases, J shed 8 bases, and the junction held 16 bases outside the gene matches. The CDR3 has 16 amino acids. Looked up from germline, CDR1 is LNHDA and CDR2 is SQIVND (reference sequence). Here the CDR3 reads CASTVRTSSGRDEQFF. The CDR3 nucleotides are TGTGCCAGTACCGTTAGGACTAGCTCAGGTCGCGATGAGCAGTTCTTC.

The V call is TRBV7-9, the J call TRBJ2-5; D not resolved. V was cut by 8 bases and J by 0 bases, with 7 bases left in between. Germline CDR1 SEHNR, CDR2 FQNEAQ (reference sequence). This CDR3 spans 12 amino acids. In DNA form, the CDR3 reads TGTGCCAGCCGGACGTACCAAGAGACCCAGTACTTC. This translates into CASRTYQETQYF.

This chain connects TRBV2 to TRBJ2-2, with 7 positions matching TRBD1. Trimming cost V 7 bases and J 5 bases; bases outside gene matches: 7. This CDR3 has 14 amino acids. In germline, CDR1 is SNHLY, CDR2 FYNNEI. CDR3 residues: CASTEGQITGELFF. The CDR3 DNA reads TGTGCCAGCACCGAGGGACAGATTACCGGGGAGCTGTTTTTT.